The 18 T cell receptor beta chains below were found in one sample sequenced in a study of blood T cell repertoires in COVID-19 (dated by TCRdb to the early 2020s). The library was made by the immunoSEQ multiplex PCR assay. Held by TCRdb, this immuneACCESS table contains in-frame sequences only and omits some clones. Under half of the omission traces to an unresolved V gene where checked; the cause of the rest is unknown. The sample contains about 71,000 clones, approximately 89% of them found a single time. About 8.9% of the sample is in the top ten clones. The sample comprised peripheral blood. The receptors here all came from a man between 45 and 60 years old with active COVID-19.

This clone is a singleton in its sample. The gene calls are TRBV5-6 and TRBJ2-7; possible D gene TRBD2, 6 bases. Trimming cost V 3 bases and J 9 bases, with 16 bases left between them. Per germline, CDR1 SGHDT and CDR2 YYEEEE. The CDR3 covers 13 residues. Here the CDR3 DNA reads TGTGCCAGCAGCTCTCGGGACGGGAGCCGGCAGTACTTC. Its protein is CASSSRDGSRQYF.

The rearrangement joins TRBV19 to TRBJ1-2; TRBD1 might be the D (5 bases). The V end lost 7 bases, the J end lost 4 bases, and 16 bases lay between the germline ends. This CDR3 is 14 amino acids long. The germline V gene has CDR1 LNHDA and CDR2 SQIVND (reference sequence). CDR3 residues: CASTRGAPLYGYTF. The CDR3 nucleotides are TGTGCCAGTACCCGTGGGGCCCCCCTCTATGGCTACACCTTC.

The chain couples TRBV11-2 to TRBJ2-3; D is undetermined. CDR1 and CDR2 from the germline V gene are SGHAT and FQNNGV. There are 14 residues in the CDR3. Deletions cut 4 bases from V and 4 bases from J, with 12 bases between. The CDR3: CASSSIGASDTQYF. The CDR3 DNA follows: TGTGCCAGCAGCTCGATCGGAGCATCAGATACGCAGTATTTT.

This clone appeared once. The V call is TRBV18, the J call TRBJ2-5; D gene unclear. CDR3 length equals 15 residues. Trimming cost V 6 bases and J 1 base, with 15 bases left between them. CDR1 is KGHSH, CDR2 LQKENI, per germline. DNA for the CDR3: TGTGCCAGCTCCGTGGGCCGTCAGGTCCAAGAGACCCAGTACTTC. This gives the protein CASSVGRQVQETQYF. The full variable domain, its missing parts supplied by reference TRBV18 and TRBJ2-5, is NAGVMQNPRHLVRRRGQEARLRCSPMKGHSHVYWYRQLPEEGLKFMVYLQKENIIDESGMPKERFSAEFPKEGPSILRIQQVVRGDSAAYFCASSVGRQVQETQYFGPGTRLLVL.

CDR3 DNA: TGTGCCAGCAGCCAAGATCCCACAGACAAAGATACGCAGTATTTT. Residues: CASSQDPTDKDTQYF. This rearrangement joins TRBV4-2 to TRBJ2-3; D is unclear. In germline, CDR1 is LGHNA, CDR2 YNFKEQ. The CDR3 spans 15 residues. Trimming took off 0 bases at V and 5 bases at J, with 12 bases between the two ends.

The chain has TRBV24-1 and TRBJ1-1, with 7 nucleotides matching TRBD1. There are 15 residues in the CDR3. The V gene end was trimmed by 10 bases and the J gene end by 3 bases; junction bases not matched to a gene: 13. Germline V gene sequence: CDR1 KGHDR, CDR2 SFDVKD. The CDR3 loop reads CATLRQGEGDTEAFF. DNA of the CDR3: TGTGCCACGCTAAGACAGGGTGAGGGAGACACTGAAGCTTTCTTT.

This clone was detected only once. This chain connects TRBV7-6 to TRBJ1-2, with 9 bases matching TRBD1. CDR1 and CDR2 from the germline V gene are SGHVS and FNYEAQ. The CDR3 length is 18 residues. Trimming removed 2 bases from V and 0 bases from J; junction bases left unmatched: 10. Written as DNA, the CDR3 is TGTGCCAGCAGCTTAATCGCGGGCGGGACAGGGTCTAACTATGGCTACACCTTC. Its translation: CASSLIAGGTGSNYGYTF.

The V gene is TRBV4-1, the J gene TRBJ1-1; the D is unclear. The CDR3 totals 15 residues. The germline V gene encodes CDR1 MGHRA and CDR2 YSYEKL. Between the trimmed V and J ends, which lost 0 bases and 8 bases, there was a span of 16 bases. The CDR3 DNA reads TGCGCCAGCAGCCAAGATCCGGGAAGGCGGGGAGAAGCTTTCTTT. Encoded protein: CASSQDPGRRGEAFF.

The rearrangement joins TRBV29-1 to TRBJ2-3, with D possibly being TRBD2 (5 bases). V dropped 5 bases and J dropped 5 bases, with 11 bases sitting between them. The CDR3 is made up of 12 amino acids. In germline, CDR1 is SQVTM, CDR2 ANQGSEA. CDR3 nucleotides: TGCAGCGTTCTCAGAGGAGGAGATACGCAGTATTTT. It translates to CSVLRGGDTQYF.

This clone was counted a single time. CDR3 DNA: TGTGCCAGCAGCTTGGGGCACAGTGACGAGCAGTACTTC. It codes for CASSLGHSDEQYF. The J gene is TRBJ2-7, the V gene TRBV5-4, with no clear D. The CDR3 covers 13 residues. Germline-derived CDR1 and CDR2 are SGHNT and YYREEE (reference sequence). Between the trimmed V and J ends, which lost 0 bases and 5 bases, there was a span of 9 bases. Complete variable domain (other parts from reference TRBV5-4 and TRBJ2-7): ETGVTQSPTHLIKTRGQQVTLRCSSQSGHNTVSWYQQALGQGPQFIFQYYREEENGRGNFPPRFSGLQFPNYSSELNVNALELDDSALYLCASSLGHSDEQYFGPGTRLTVT.

The chain carries TRBV14 and TRBJ1-4; 10 nucleotides align to TRBD1. CDR1 is SGHDN and CDR2 is FVKESK in the germline V gene. This CDR3 is 16 amino acids long. After removal of 4 bases from V and 0 bases from J, the junction contained 2 bases not matched to a gene. The CDR3 bases are TGTGCCAGCAGCCTGACAGGGGGCACAACTAATGAAAAACTGTTTTTT. It translates to CASSLTGGTTNEKLFF.

The CDR3 loop reads CASSLPLGGHGRVGANVLTF. The CDR3 DNA sequence: TGTGCCAGCTCACTCCCCCTAGGGGGACACGGAAGAGTGGGGGCCAACGTCCTGACTTTC. This chain connects TRBV18 to TRBJ2-6, with D perhaps matching TRBD1 (6 bases). The CDR3 has 20 residues. Between the trimmed V and J ends, which lost 4 bases and 4 bases, there was a span of 26 bases. Germline values: CDR1 KGHSH, CDR2 LQKENI.

The chain couples TRBV7-8 to TRBJ2-7; 7 positions agree with TRBD2. The V gene end was trimmed by 2 bases and the J gene end by 2 bases; junction bases not matched to a gene: 9. The CDR3 totals 16 residues. Germline lookup yields CDR1 SGHVS and CDR2 FQNEAQ. The DNA for the CDR3 is TGTGCCAGCAGCTTAAGATTAGCGGGCTATACCTACGAGCAGTACTTC. Its protein is CASSLRLAGYTYEQYF.

J is TRBJ1-2 and V is TRBV5-6, with D possibly TRBD1 on 5 matching bases. The germline V gene encodes CDR1 SGHDT and CDR2 YYEEEE. Trimming left V 1 base short and J 5 bases short, with 12 bases between. CDR3 length: 14 residues. CDR3 sequence: CASSLTGTSYGYTF. The CDR3 bases are TGTGCCAGCAGCTTGACAGGAACAAGTTATGGCTACACCTTC.

V is TRBV13 and J is TRBJ2-7, with 11 positions matching TRBD1. There are 15 residues in the CDR3. V lost 5 bases to trimming and J lost 1 base; unmatched junction nucleotides: 4. Germline lookup yields CDR1 PRHDT and CDR2 FYEKMQ (reference sequence). The CDR3 loop is CASSPGQGESYEQYF. The DNA of the CDR3 is TGTGCCAGCAGCCCGGGACAGGGGGAATCCTACGAGCAGTACTTC.

V gene TRBV30 combines with J gene TRBJ2-7, with TRBD2 identical over 10 bases. Germline V CDR1 and CDR2: GTSNPN, SVGIG (reference sequence). CDR3 length: 16 residues. V shed 2 bases and J 7 bases; nucleotides not matched to a gene: 14. This CDR3 is CAWSRPQAGGRGEQYF. The CDR3 DNA sequence: TGTGCCTGGAGTCGCCCTCAAGCGGGGGGGCGTGGAGAGCAGTACTTC. The complete variable domain, with remaining parts taken from reference TRBV30 and TRBJ2-7, reads SQTIHQWPATLVQPVGSPLSLECTVEGTSNPNLYWYRQAAGRGLQLLFYSVGIGQISSEVPQNLSASRPQDRQFILSSKKLLLSDSGFYLCAWSRPQAGGRGEQYFGPGTRLTVT.

Regarding this clone: An end of the junction differs from the germline gene, which may be a read error. This sequence joins TRBV2 and TRBJ1-1, with D hard to call. Germline V gene sequence: CDR1 SNHLY, CDR2 FYNNEI. There are 13 residues in the CDR3. The CDR3 spells CATSKDGRTEAFF. The CDR3 DNA reads TGTGCCACCAGTAAAGACGGGAGGACTGAAGCTTTCTTT.

The V and J genes are TRBV2 and TRBJ2-7; 7 bases fit TRBD1. Germline CDR1 is SNHLY and CDR2 is FYNNEI. The V segment lost 4 bases and the J segment 0 bases; nucleotides outside the gene matches: 3. This CDR3 has 14 amino acids. The CDR3 DNA reads as TGTGCCAGCAGTGCACGGGACAGCTCCTACGAGCAGTACTTC. Its protein is CASSARDSSYEQYF.